The next 32 T cell receptor beta chains were all read from a single sample in a study of vaccination and CD4 T cells after COVID-19. No cognate antigen is known for these TCRs. Sequenced with the Oncomine TCR Beta short-read assay was DNA taken from cultured CD4+ T cells. MiXCR, run by TCRdb on the PCR reads, gives a single entry per CDR3 protein. The sample includes about 26,000 distinct CDR3 sequences, 40% to 55% of them seen just once. As to treatment: roughly 11-day PBMC culture with coronavirus spike peptide pools or control peptides (ViraFEST assay). The sequencing here drew on CD4+ T cells from blood, cultured in vitro, taken before SARS-CoV-2 vaccination. These receptor sequences come from a human donor who received a COVID-19 vaccine.

This clonotype was detected a few times. The V call is TRBV27, the J call TRBJ2-3; 9 nucleotides line up with TRBD2. This CDR3 has 16 residues. CDR1 is MNHEY and CDR2 is SMNVEV in the germline V gene (reference sequence). V dropped 6 bases and J dropped 8; count of bases not matched to a gene: 15. CDR3 residues: CASRLGAGGSQGTQYF. In DNA, the CDR3 is TGTGCCAGCAGACTAGGGGCGGGGGGGTCTCAGGGTACGCAGTATTTT.

This clonotype has more than one count but fewer than ten. At one end the junction does not follow the germline gene, possibly because of a read error. The chain carries TRBV19 and TRBJ2-5, with 10 nucleotides matching TRBD1. Germline loops: CDR1 LNHDA, CDR2 SQIVND (reference sequence). The CDR3 totals 15 residues. The CDR3 DNA reads as TGTGCCAGTAGTATAGATGGGACAGGGGAAGAGACCCAGTACTTT. It codes for CASSIDGTGEETQYF. Using reference TRBV19 and TRBJ2-5 for the parts outside the CDR3, the full variable domain is DGGITQSPKYLFRKEGQNVTLSCEQNLNHDAMYWYRQDPGQGLRLIYYSQIVNDFQKGDIAEGYSVSREKKESFPLTVTSAQKNPTAFYLCASSIDGTGEETQYFGPGTRLLVL.

The V and J genes are TRBV5-1 and TRBJ2-7; perhaps D is TRBD1 or TRBD2 (7 bases each). Trimming pared 4 bases from V and 2 bases from J, leaving 16 bases between. CDR3 length equals 15 residues. Germline values: CDR1 SGHRS, CDR2 YFSETQ. The CDR3 loop is CASSPPSGTAYEQYF. In DNA, the CDR3 is TGCGCCAGCAGCCCTCCCAGCGGGACAGCCTACGAGCAGTACTTC.

The V gene is TRBV20-1, the J gene TRBJ2-3, with 14 bases that match TRBD2. The CDR3 loop spans 14 amino acids. With 6 bases clipped from V and 6 bases from J, the junction kept 5 bases outside the gene matches. Germline V gene data show CDR1 as DFQATT and CDR2 as SNEGSKA (reference sequence). DNA of the CDR3: TGCAGTGCCCGGACTAGCGGGGGGTTTGATACGCAGTATTTT. Its translation is CSARTSGGFDTQYF.

This chain connects TRBV7-9 to TRBJ2-2; no definite D call. The V and J ends lost 4 bases and 2 bases respectively, with 14 bases between them. This CDR3 comprises 16 residues. CDR1 SEHNR and CDR2 FQNEAQ come from the germline V gene (reference sequence). The CDR3 spells CASSSLTRLNTGELFF. The DNA for the CDR3 is TGTGCCAGCAGCTCACTAACCCGACTTAACACCGGGGAGCTGTTTTTT.

The chain links TRBV5-4 to TRBJ2-5; TRBD2 matches at 9 bases. Trimming took 4 bases from V and 2 from J; bases not matched to a gene: 9. This CDR3 is 16 amino acids long. Per germline, CDR1 SGHNT and CDR2 YYREEE (reference sequence). The chain's CDR3 is CASSPRVAGGQETQYF. The CDR3 bases are TGTGCCAGCAGCCCCCGGGTCGCGGGGGGGCAAGAGACCCAGTACTTC. Supplemented by reference TRBV5-4 and TRBJ2-5, the full variable domain reads ETGVTQSPTHLIKTRGQQVTLRCSSQSGHNTVSWYQQALGQGPQFIFQYYREEENGRGNFPPRFSGLQFPNYSSELNVNALELDDSALYLCASSPRVAGGQETQYFGPGTRLLVL.

Here the CDR3 reads CASSRTSGGQSYEQYF. The CDR3, as DNA: TGTGCCAGCAGCCGGACTAGCGGGGGCCAGTCCTACGAGCAGTACTTC. The V and J genes are TRBV7-2 and TRBJ2-7; 13 nucleotides match TRBD2. Trimming removed 5 bases from V and 1 base from J; junction bases left unmatched: 5. Germline-derived CDR1 and CDR2 are SGHTA and FQGNSA. This CDR3 has 16 residues. Full variable domain (missing parts from reference TRBV7-2 and TRBJ2-7): GAGVSQSPSNKVTEKGKDVELRCDPISGHTALYWYRQSLGQGLEFLIYFQGNSAPDKSGLPSDRFSAERTGGSVSTLTIQRTQQEDSAVYLCASSRTSGGQSYEQYFGPGTRLTVT.

The chain combines TRBV6-1 with TRBJ1-6; D is undetermined. V lost 6 bases and J lost 0, with 6 bases in between. Per germline, CDR1 MNHNS and CDR2 SASEGT. The CDR3 extends over 14 amino acids. The CDR3: CASRLSSYNSPLHF. CDR3 nucleotide sequence: TGTGCCAGCAGGTTAAGCTCCTATAATTCACCCCTCCACTTT.

This clonotype has more than one count but fewer than ten. The rearrangement uses TRBV27 and TRBJ1-2; D is perhaps TRBD1 (6 bases). Germline-derived CDR1 and CDR2 are MNHEY and SMNVEV (reference sequence). The CDR3 has 15 residues. V was trimmed by 3 bases and J by 5 bases, leaving 16 bases between them. The DNA for the CDR3 is TGTGCCAGCAGTTTTGCCCCACAGGGATGGTATGGCTACACCTTC. Translation gives CASSFAPQGWYGYTF.

The chain is built from TRBV6-1 and TRBJ2-1; D may be TRBD1 (6 bases). This CDR3 spans 15 amino acids. Deletions cut 6 bases from V and 2 bases from J, with 14 bases between. Germline-derived CDR1 and CDR2 are MNHNS and SASEGT. As DNA, the CDR3 is TGTGCCAGCAGGGACACCGGGACAACCTACAATGAGCAGTTCTTC. This codes for CASRDTGTTYNEQFF.

This clonotype was seen a few times. The rearrangement uses TRBV30 and TRBJ1-1; unclear D gene. This CDR3 spans 12 amino acids. The germline gives CDR1 GTSNPN, CDR2 SVGIG (reference sequence). V was pared by 2 bases and J by 5 bases, with 9 bases between. Written as DNA, the CDR3 is TGTGCCTGGAGTTACGGGTGGACTGAAGCTTTCTTT. Translating gives CAWSYGWTEAFF.

V usage is TRBV25-1 and J usage is TRBJ2-3; a weak D match, TRBD1 (6 bases). V lost 4 bases to trimming and J lost 3 bases, with 20 bases between them. Per germline, CDR1 MGHDK and CDR2 SYGVNS. This CDR3 is built from 17 residues. CDR3 residues: CASSGDRTTLRTDTQYF. CDR3 nucleotides: TGTGCCAGCAGTGGAGACAGGACCACCTTACGGACAGATACGCAGTATTTT.

J is TRBJ2-3 and V is TRBV11-3; D is perhaps TRBD2 (7 bases). The CDR3 has 18 residues. V was clipped by 1 base and J by 3 bases, with 20 bases between them. CDR1 is SGHNT and CDR2 is YENEEA in the germline V gene. The DNA for the CDR3 is TGTGCCAGCAGCTTAGTACTCGGGGGGCAAGCTCCAACAGATACGCAGTATTTT. Translating it yields CASSLVLGGQAPTDTQYF.

The chain is built from TRBV11-3 and TRBJ1-1; D is unclear. CDR1 is SGHNT, CDR2 YENEEA, per germline. This CDR3 has 13 amino acids. Between the trimmed V and J ends, which lost 3 bases and 4 bases, there was a span of 9 bases. CDR3 protein: CASSFPWGTEAFF. DNA for the CDR3: TGTGCCAGCAGCTTCCCGTGGGGCACTGAAGCTTTCTTT.

The chain combines TRBV28 with TRBJ2-7, with TRBD2 as a possible D gene (5 bases). V dropped 6 bases and J dropped 6 bases, with 18 bases sitting between them. Per the germline V gene, CDR1 is MDHEN and CDR2 is SYDVKM. The CDR3 covers 14 residues. CDR3 bases: TGTGCCAGCAGCCGGGGTGGCTTTATGGGCGAGCAGTACTTC. Encoded protein: CASSRGGFMGEQYF.

The gene calls are TRBV6-5 and TRBJ1-2; a weak D match, TRBD1 (6 bases). V was shortened by 2 bases and J by 3 bases, with 16 bases between the two germline ends. The CDR3 consists of 16 residues. Germline loops: CDR1 MNHEY, CDR2 SVGAGI. CDR3 DNA: TGTGCCAGCAGTTACAAGTCACGAGGGGGACACTATGGCTACACCTTC. It translates to CASSYKSRGGHYGYTF.

The V call is TRBV20-1, the J call TRBJ2-7; TRBD2 matches 7 bases. The CDR3 runs 14 residues. Trimming took 4 bases from V and 1 from J; bases not matched to a gene: 7. The V gene's germline CDR1 is DFQATT and CDR2 SNEGSKA (reference sequence). The CDR3 nucleotides are TGCAGTGCTAATCCCAGCGGGGAGTCCTACGAGCAGTACTTC. It codes for CSANPSGESYEQYF.

The chain joins TRBV4-1 to TRBJ2-5; D may be TRBD2 (5 bases). V was pared by 3 bases and J by 4 bases, with 12 bases between. The CDR3 loop spans 14 amino acids. From germline, CDR1 is MGHRA and CDR2 YSYEKL. CDR3 DNA: TGCGCCAGCAGCCAGGACTGGGTGGGAGAGACCCAGTACTTC. Residues: CASSQDWVGETQYF.

This clonotype was detected only a few times. This chain connects TRBV7-8 to TRBJ1-6; D unclear. Germline-derived CDR1 and CDR2 are SGHVS and FQNEAQ. The CDR3 is 12 residues long. V lost 3 bases and J lost 7, with 4 bases in between. CDR3 residues: CASSFQNSPLHF. The DNA for the CDR3 is TGTGCCAGCAGCTTCCAAAATTCACCCCTCCACTTT.

This clonotype was detected only a few times. The chain joins TRBV29-1 to TRBJ1-1; possible D gene TRBD1, 5 bases. This CDR3 contains 11 residues. Trimming removed 7 bases at V and 4 bases at J, with 10 bases between. Germline V gene data show CDR1 as SQVTM and CDR2 as ANQGSEA. CDR3 coding DNA: TGCAGCGGAGGGACGTCCACTGAAGCTTTCTTT. Amino acids: CSGGTSTEAFF.

This clonotype has just a few counts. The chain links TRBV12-3 or TRBV12-4 to TRBJ2-3; TRBD2 matches at 14 bases. V was pared by 6 bases and J by 5 bases, with 7 bases of the junction left unmatched. The CDR3 totals 16 residues. The chain's CDR3 is CASSLTSGGARDTQYF. CDR3 nucleotide sequence: TGTGCCAGCAGCTTGACTAGCGGGGGGGCGAGAGATACGCAGTATTTT.

This clonotype appeared a few times. V is TRBV15 and J is TRBJ1-5; 7 bases are a match to TRBD1. Per the germline V gene, CDR1 is LNHNV and CDR2 is YYDKDF (reference sequence). This CDR3 has 14 amino acids. After removal of 3 bases from V and 3 bases from J, the junction contained 2 bases not matched to a gene. CDR3 sequence (DNA): TGTGCCACCAGCAGGGACAGGATCAATCAGCCCCAGCATTTT. As protein: CATSRDRINQPQHF.

V gene TRBV11-3 combines with J gene TRBJ1-1; the D is unclear. Trimming took 1 base from V and 3 from J, leaving 6 bases between them. Germline V CDR1 and CDR2: SGHNT, YENEEA. The CDR3 spans 13 residues. The CDR3 region has the DNA TGTGCCAGCAGCTTAGGGCAGGACACTGAAGCTTTCTTT. Translated, it gives CASSLGQDTEAFF.

The chain links TRBV11-2 to TRBJ1-2, with TRBD1 as a possible D gene (6 bases). This CDR3 is 14 amino acids long. V was shortened by 1 base and J by 3 bases, with 9 bases between the two germline ends. Germline V lookup: CDR1 SGHAT, CDR2 FQNNGV. The CDR3 loop reads CASSLVRTDYGYTF. CDR3 DNA sequence: TGTGCCAGCAGCTTAGTCCGGACAGACTATGGCTACACCTTC.

This clonotype came up once. The chain combines TRBV5-1 with TRBJ2-1; possibly TRBD1 or TRBD2 for D (5 bases each). This CDR3 region has 13 residues. CDR1 SGHRS and CDR2 YFSETQ come from the germline V gene. Trimming pared 4 bases from V and 12 bases from J, leaving 17 bases between. The CDR3 spells CASSPDGGITQFF. For the CDR3, the DNA is TGCGCCAGCAGCCCGGATGGGGGAATTACGCAGTTCTTC.

The sample holds a few counts of this clonotype. V gene TRBV10-3 combines with J gene TRBJ1-4, with D unclear. Germline CDR1 and CDR2: ENHRY and SYGVKD. The V end lost 3 bases, the J end lost 11 bases, and 22 bases lay between the germline ends. This CDR3 region has 16 residues. CDR3 nucleotide sequence: TGTGCCATCAGTGATGCATCGGCAGCCAAGAGGAGGAAACTGTTTTTT. Translation: CAISDASAAKRRKLFF.

This chain links TRBV6-5 with TRBJ2-3, with 9 bases fitting TRBD2. CDR3 length equals 18 residues. With 0 bases clipped from V and 7 bases from J, the junction kept 14 bases outside the gene matches. Looked up from germline, CDR1 is MNHEY and CDR2 is SVGAGI. In nucleotides, the CDR3 is TGTGCCAGCAGTTACTCGACGCCGGCGGGGGGGGAGGGGTATACGCAGTATTTT. It is translated as CASSYSTPAGGEGYTQYF.

The table lists this clonotype with a few counts. The chain has TRBV12-3 or TRBV12-4 and TRBJ1-1, with 9 positions matching TRBD1. This CDR3 has 14 residues. V shed 8 bases, J shed 2 bases, and the junction held 6 bases outside the gene matches. CDR3 nucleotide sequence: TGTGCCAGCTGTGGGGACAGGGTAAACACTGAAGCTTTCTTT. It codes for CASCGDRVNTEAFF.

This clonotype was seen a handful of times. CDR3 sequence: CASAHDRPLNTEAFF. The CDR3, as DNA: TGTGCTAGTGCCCACGACAGGCCTTTGAACACTGAAGCTTTCTTT. This chain uses TRBV12-5 with TRBJ1-1, with TRBD1 as a possible D gene (6 bases). In germline, CDR1 is LGHNT, CDR2 FRNRAP. The CDR3 is 15 residues long. The ends were cut back, 7 bases at V and 0 bases at J, with 15 bases in the middle.

The chain recombines TRBV2 with TRBJ2-5; D may be TRBD2 (6 bases). Deletions cut 4 bases from V and 0 bases from J, with 15 bases between. In germline, CDR1 is SNHLY, CDR2 FYNNEI. The CDR3 runs 16 residues. The CDR3 here is CASSGGRRDYQETQYF. The CDR3 DNA is TGTGCCAGCAGTGGGGGACGACGGGACTACCAAGAGACCCAGTACTTC.

The chain employs TRBV10-1 and TRBJ2-7; the D is unclear. Trimming took 0 bases from V and 4 from J, leaving 19 bases between them. This CDR3 contains 17 residues. Germline V gene lookup returns CDR1 WNHNN and CDR2 SYGVQD (reference sequence). The CDR3 region is CASSESRIGQVAYEQYF. Written as DNA, the CDR3 is TGCGCCAGCAGTGAGTCGAGGATTGGGCAGGTCGCGTACGAGCAGTACTTC.

This clonotype was seen a few times. The genes are TRBV7-9 and TRBJ1-2; no definite D call. Germline V gene sequence: CDR1 SEHNR, CDR2 FQNEAQ (reference sequence). CDR3 length: 14 residues. V was trimmed by 5 bases and J by 6 bases, leaving 16 bases between them. CDR3 residues: CASSLIVSGDGYTF. The CDR3 DNA follows: TGTGCCAGCAGCCTCATCGTAAGTGGCGATGGCTACACCTTC.